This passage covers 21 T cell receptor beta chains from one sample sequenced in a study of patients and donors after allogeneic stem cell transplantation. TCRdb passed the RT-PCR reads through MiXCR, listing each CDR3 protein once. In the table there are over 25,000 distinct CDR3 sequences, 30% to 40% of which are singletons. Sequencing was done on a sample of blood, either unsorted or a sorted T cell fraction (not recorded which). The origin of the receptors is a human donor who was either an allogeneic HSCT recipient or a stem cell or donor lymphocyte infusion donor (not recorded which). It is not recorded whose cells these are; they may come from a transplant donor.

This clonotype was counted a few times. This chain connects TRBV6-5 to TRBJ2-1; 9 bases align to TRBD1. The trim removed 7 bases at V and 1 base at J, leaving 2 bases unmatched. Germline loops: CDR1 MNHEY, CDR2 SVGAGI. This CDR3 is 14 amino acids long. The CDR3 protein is CASKQGASYNEQFF. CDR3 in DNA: TGTGCCAGCAAACAGGGGGCATCCTACAATGAGCAGTTCTTC.

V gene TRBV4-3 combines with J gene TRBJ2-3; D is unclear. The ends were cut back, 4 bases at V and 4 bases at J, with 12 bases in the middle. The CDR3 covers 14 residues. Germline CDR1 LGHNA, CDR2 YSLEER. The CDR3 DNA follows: TGCGCCAGCAGCCTATCTAGTGGACCAGATACGCAGTATTTT. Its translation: CASSLSSGPDTQYF.

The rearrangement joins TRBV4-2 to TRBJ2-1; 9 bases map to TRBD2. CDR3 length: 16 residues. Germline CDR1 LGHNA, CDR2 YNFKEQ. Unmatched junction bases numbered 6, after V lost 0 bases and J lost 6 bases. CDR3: CASSQDPSGNGNEQFF. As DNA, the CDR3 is TGTGCCAGCAGCCAAGATCCTAGCGGGAACGGCAATGAGCAGTTCTTC.

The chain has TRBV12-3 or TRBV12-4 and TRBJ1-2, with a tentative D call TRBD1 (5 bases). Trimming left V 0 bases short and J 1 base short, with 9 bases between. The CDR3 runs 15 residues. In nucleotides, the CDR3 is TGTGCCAGCAGTTTAGCCAAGGGGCTTAACTATGGCTACACCTTC. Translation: CASSLAKGLNYGYTF.

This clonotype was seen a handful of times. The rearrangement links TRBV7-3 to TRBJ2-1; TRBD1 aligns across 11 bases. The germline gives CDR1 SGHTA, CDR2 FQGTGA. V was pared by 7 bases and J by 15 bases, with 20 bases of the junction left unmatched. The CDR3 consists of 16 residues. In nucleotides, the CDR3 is TGTGCCAGCAAGATAGGTAGCGGGACAGGGGGAGGATTGCCGTTCTTC. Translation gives CASKIGSGTGGGLPFF.

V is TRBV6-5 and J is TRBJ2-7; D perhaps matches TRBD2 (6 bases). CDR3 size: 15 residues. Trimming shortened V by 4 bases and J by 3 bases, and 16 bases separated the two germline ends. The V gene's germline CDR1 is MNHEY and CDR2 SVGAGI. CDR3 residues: CASSLGDGGSYEQYF. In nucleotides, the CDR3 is TGTGCCAGCAGTTTGGGTGATGGGGGGAGCTACGAGCAGTACTTC.

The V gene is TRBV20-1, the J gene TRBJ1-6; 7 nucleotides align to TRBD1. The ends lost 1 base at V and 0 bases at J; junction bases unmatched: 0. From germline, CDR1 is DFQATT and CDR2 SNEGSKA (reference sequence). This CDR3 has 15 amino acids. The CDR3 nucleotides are TGCAGTGCTAGAGGGACAGGCTCCTATAATTCACCCCTCCACTTT. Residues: CSARGTGSYNSPLHF.

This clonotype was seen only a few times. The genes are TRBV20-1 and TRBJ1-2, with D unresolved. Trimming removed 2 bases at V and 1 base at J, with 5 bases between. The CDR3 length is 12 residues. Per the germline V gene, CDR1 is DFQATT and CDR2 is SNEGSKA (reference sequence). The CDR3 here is CSARSDNYGYTF. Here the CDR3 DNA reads TGCAGTGCTAGATCAGATAACTATGGCTACACCTTC.

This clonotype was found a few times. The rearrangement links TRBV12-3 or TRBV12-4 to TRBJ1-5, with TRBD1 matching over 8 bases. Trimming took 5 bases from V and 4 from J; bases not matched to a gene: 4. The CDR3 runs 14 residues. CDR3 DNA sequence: TGTGCCAGCAGTCTCCGGACAGGGAATCAGCCCCAGCATTTT. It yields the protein CASSLRTGNQPQHF.

This CDR3 is CASSRTYQETQYF. As DNA, the CDR3 is TGTGCCAGCAGTAGGACGTACCAAGAGACCCAGTACTTC. The chain employs TRBV12-3 or TRBV12-4 and TRBJ2-5; D ambiguous. The CDR3 totals 13 residues. The germline V and J ends were trimmed by 5 bases and 0 bases, with 7 bases remaining between them.

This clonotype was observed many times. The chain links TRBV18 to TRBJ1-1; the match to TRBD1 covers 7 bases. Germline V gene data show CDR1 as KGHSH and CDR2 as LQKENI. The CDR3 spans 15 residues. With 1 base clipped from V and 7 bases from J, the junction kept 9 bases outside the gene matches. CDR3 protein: CASSPRGTGVDEAFF. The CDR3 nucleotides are TGTGCCAGCTCACCACGCGGAACAGGGGTCGATGAAGCTTTCTTT.

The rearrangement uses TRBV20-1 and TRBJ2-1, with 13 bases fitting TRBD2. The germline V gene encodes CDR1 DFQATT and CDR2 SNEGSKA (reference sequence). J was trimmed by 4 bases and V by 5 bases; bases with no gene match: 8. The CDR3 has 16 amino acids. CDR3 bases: TGCAGTGCTCTCACTAGCGGGGGGGCCTTTTACAATGAGCAGTTCTTC. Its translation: CSALTSGGAFYNEQFF.

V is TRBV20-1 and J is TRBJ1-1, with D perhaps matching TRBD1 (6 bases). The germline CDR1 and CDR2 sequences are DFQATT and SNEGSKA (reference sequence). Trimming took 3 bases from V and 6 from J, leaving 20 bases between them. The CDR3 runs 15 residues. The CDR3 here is CSASHRRQGKAEAFF. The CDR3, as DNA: TGCAGTGCTAGCCATAGGAGGCAGGGGAAGGCTGAAGCTTTCTTT.

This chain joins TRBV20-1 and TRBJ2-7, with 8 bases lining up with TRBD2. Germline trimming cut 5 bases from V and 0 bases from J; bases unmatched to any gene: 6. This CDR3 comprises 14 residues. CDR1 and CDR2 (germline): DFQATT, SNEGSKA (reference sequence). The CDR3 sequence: CSAASSGSSYEQYF. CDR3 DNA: TGCAGTGCTGCCTCCAGCGGGAGCTCCTACGAGCAGTACTTC.

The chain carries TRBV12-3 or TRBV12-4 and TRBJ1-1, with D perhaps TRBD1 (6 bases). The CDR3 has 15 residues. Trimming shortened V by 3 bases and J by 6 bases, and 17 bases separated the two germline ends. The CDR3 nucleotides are TGTGCCAGCAGTTTCCGGCTCACAGGGATAGCTGAAGCTTTCTTT. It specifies CASSFRLTGIAEAFF.

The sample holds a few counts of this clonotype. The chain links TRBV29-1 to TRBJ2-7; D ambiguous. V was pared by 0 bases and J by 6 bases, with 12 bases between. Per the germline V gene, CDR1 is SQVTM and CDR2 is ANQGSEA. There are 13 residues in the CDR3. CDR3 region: CSVEDPSHLEQYF. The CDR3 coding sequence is TGCAGCGTTGAAGACCCTTCGCACCTCGAGCAGTACTTC.

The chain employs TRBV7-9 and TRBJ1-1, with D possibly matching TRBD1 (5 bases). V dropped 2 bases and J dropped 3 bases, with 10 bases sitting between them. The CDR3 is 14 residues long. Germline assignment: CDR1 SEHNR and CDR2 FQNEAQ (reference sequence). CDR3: CASSLTKGHTEAFF. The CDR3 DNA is TGTGCCAGCAGCTTAACTAAGGGGCACACTGAAGCTTTCTTT. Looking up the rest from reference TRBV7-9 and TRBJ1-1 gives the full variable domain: DTGVSQNPRHKITKRGQNVTFRCDPISEHNRLYWYRQTLGQGPEFLTYFQNEAQLEKSRLLSDRFSAERPKGSFSTLEIQRTEQGDSAMYLCASSLTKGHTEAFFGQGTRLTVV.

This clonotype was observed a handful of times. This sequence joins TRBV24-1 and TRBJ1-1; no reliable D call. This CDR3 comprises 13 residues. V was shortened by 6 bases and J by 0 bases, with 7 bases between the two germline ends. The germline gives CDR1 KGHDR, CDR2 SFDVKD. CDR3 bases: TGTGCCACCAGTTCAGATATGAACACTGAAGCTTTCTTT. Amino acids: CATSSDMNTEAFF.

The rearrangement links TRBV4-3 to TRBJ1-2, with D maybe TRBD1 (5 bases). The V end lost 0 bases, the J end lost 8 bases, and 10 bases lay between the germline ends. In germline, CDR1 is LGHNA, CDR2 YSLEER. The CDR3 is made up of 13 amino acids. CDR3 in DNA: TGCGCCAGCAGCCAAGATAGAGGGGTCGGCTACACCTTC. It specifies CASSQDRGVGYTF.

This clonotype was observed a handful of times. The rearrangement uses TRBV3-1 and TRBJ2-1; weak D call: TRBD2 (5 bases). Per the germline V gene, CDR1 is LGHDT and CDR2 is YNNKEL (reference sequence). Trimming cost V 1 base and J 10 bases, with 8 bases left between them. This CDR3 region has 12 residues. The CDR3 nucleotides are TGTGCCAGCAGCCAAGGTTGGAGGGAGCAGTTCTTC. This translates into CASSQGWREQFF.

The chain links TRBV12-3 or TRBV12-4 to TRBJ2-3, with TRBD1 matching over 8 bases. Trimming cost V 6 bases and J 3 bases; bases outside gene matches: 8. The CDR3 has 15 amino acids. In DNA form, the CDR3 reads TGTGCCAGCAGCGATACAGGGGGGCCTACAGATACGCAGTATTTT. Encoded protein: CASSDTGGPTDTQYF.